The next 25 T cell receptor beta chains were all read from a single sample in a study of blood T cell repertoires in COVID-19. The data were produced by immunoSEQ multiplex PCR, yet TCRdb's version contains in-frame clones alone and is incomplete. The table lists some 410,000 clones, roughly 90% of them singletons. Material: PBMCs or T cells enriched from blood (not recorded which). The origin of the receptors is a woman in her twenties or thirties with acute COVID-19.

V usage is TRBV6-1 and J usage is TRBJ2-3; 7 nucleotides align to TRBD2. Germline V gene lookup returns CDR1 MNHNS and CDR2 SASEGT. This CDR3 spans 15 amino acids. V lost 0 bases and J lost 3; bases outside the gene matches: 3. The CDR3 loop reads CASSEAGGRTDTQYF. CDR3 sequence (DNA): TGTGCCAGCAGTGAAGCGGGGGGGAGGACAGATACGCAGTATTTT.

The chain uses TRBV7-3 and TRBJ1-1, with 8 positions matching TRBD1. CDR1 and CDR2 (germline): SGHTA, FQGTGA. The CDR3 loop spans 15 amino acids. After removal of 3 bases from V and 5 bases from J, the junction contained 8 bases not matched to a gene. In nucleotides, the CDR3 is TGTGCCAGCAGCTTCGGGCGACAGGGGCAGACTGAAGCTTTCTTT. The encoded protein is CASSFGRQGQTEAFF.

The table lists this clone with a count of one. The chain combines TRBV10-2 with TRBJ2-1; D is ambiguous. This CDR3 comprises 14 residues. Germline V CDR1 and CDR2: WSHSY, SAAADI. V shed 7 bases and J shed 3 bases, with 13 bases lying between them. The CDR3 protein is CASTSLQDYNEQFF. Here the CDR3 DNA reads TGCGCCAGCACCTCCCTGCAGGACTACAATGAGCAGTTCTTC.

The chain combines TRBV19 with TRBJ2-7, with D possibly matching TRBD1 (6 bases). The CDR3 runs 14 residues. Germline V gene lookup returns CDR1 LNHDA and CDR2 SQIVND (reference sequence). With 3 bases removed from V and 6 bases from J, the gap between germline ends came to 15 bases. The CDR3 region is CASSIVRGKGEQYF. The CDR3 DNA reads TGTGCCAGTAGTATCGTCAGGGGAAAAGGCGAGCAGTACTTC.

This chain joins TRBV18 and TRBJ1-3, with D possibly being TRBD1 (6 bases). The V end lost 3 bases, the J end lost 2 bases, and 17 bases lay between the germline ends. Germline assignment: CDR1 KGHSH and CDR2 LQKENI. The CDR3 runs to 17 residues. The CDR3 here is CASSPGAIFGTGNTIYF. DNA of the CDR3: TGTGCCAGCTCACCGGGGGCGATCTTCGGCACTGGAAACACCATATATTTT.

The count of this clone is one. The CDR3 DNA is TGTGCCAGCAGCGTAGGGGACGGGGGGAATCAGCCCCAGCATTTT. Translated: CASSVGDGGNQPQHF. The chain is built from TRBV9 and TRBJ1-5; the D gene is possibly TRBD1 (5 bases). Trimming took 0 bases from V and 4 from J, leaving 11 bases between them. The CDR3 is 15 amino acids. Germline lookup yields CDR1 SGDLS and CDR2 YYNGEE.

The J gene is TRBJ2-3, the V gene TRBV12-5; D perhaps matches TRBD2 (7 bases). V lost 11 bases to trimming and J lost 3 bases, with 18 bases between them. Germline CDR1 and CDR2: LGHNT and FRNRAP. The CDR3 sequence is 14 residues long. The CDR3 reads CAFDGGGGTDTQYF. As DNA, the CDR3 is TGTGCTTTTGACGGGGGCGGGGGAACAGATACGCAGTATTTT.

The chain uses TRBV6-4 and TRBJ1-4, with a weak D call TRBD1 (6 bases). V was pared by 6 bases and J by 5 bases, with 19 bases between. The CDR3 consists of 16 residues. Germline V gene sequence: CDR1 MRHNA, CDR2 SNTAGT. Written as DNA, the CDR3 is TGTGCCAGCAGCGCTCGTTTAACCCAGGGGAATGAAAAACTGTTTTTT. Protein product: CASSARLTQGNEKLFF.

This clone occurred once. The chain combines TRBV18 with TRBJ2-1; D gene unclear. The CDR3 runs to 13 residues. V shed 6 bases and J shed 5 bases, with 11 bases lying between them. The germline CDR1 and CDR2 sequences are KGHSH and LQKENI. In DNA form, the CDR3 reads TGTGCCAGCTCCCTTAGTCTCGACAATGAGCAGTTCTTC. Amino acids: CASSLSLDNEQFF.

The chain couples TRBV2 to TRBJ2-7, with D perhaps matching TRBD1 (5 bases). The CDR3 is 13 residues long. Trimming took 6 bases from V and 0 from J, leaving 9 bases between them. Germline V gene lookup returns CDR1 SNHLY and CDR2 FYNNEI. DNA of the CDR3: TGTGCCAGCAGCCCGGACACCTCCTACGAGCAGTACTTC. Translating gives CASSPDTSYEQYF.

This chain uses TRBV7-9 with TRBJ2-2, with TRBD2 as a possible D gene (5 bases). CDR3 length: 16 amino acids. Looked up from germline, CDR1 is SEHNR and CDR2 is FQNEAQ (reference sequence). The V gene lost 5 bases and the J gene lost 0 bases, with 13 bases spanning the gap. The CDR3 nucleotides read TGTGCCAGCAGCCCGGTGTCGAGGGCGAACACCGGGGAGCTGTTTTTT. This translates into CASSPVSRANTGELFF.

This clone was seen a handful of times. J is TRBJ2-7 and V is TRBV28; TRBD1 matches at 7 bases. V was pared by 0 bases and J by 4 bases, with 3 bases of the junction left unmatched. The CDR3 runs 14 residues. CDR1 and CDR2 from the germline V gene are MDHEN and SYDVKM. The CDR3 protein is CASSLWAGGYEQYF. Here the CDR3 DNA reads TGTGCCAGCAGTTTATGGGCAGGGGGATACGAGCAGTACTTC. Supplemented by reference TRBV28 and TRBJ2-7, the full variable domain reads DVKVTQSSRYLVKRTGEKVFLECVQDMDHENMFWYRQDPGLGLRLIYFSYDVKMKEKGDIPEGYSVSREKKERFSLILESASTNQTSMYLCASSLWAGGYEQYFGPGTRLTVT.

The CDR3 DNA is TGTGCCAGCAGCCAACTCAGGAGGGTGGATGGCTACACCTTC. Translated, it gives CASSQLRRVDGYTF. The chain is built from TRBV3-1 (or the pseudogene TRBV3-2) and TRBJ1-2; D remains ambiguous. The germline V and J ends were trimmed by 2 bases and 6 bases, with 13 bases remaining between them. This CDR3 contains 14 residues. Germline V CDR1 and CDR2: LGHDT, YNNKEL (reference sequence).

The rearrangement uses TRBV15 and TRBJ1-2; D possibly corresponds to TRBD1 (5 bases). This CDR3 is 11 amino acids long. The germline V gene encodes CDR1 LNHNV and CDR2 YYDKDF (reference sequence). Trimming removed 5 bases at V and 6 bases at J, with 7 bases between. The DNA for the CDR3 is TGTGCCACCAGCGGCAGGGATGGCTACACCTTC. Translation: CATSGRDGYTF.

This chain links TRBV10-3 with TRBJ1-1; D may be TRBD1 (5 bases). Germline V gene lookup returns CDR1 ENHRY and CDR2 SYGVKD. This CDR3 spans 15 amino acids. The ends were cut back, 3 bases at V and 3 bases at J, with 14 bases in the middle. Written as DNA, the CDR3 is TGTGCCATCAGTGAATCAACAGGAAGATACACTGAAGCTTTCTTT. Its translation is CAISESTGRYTEAFF.

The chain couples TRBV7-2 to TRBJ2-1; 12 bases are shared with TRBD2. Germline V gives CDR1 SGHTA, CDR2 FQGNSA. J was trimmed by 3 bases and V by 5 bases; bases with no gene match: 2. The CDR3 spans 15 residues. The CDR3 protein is CASSPSGGGYNEQFF. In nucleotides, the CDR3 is TGTGCCAGCAGCCCTAGCGGGGGGGGCTACAATGAGCAGTTCTTC.

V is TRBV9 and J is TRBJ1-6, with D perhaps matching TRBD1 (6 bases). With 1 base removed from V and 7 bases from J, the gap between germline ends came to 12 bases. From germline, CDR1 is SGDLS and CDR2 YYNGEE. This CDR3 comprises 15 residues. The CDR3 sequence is CASSVSGTPNSPLHF. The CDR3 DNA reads TGTGCCAGCAGCGTATCCGGGACACCGAATTCACCCCTCCACTTT.

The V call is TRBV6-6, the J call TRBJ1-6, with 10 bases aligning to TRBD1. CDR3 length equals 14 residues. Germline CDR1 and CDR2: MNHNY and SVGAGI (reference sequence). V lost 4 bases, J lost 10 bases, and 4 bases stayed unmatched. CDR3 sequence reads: CASSFGTGDSPLHF. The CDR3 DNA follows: TGTGCCAGCAGTTTTGGGACAGGGGACTCACCCCTCCACTTT.

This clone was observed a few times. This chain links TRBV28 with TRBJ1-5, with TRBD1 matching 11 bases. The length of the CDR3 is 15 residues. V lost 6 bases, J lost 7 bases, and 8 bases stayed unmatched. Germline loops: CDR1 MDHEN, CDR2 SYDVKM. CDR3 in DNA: TGTGCCAGCAGCTTGGGGACAGGGGGGGAACAGCCCCAGCATTTT. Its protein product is CASSLGTGGEQPQHF. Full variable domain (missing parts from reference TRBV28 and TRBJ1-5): DVKVTQSSRYLVKRTGEKVFLECVQDMDHENMFWYRQDPGLGLRLIYFSYDVKMKEKGDIPEGYSVSREKKERFSLILESASTNQTSMYLCASSLGTGGEQPQHFGDGTRLSIL.

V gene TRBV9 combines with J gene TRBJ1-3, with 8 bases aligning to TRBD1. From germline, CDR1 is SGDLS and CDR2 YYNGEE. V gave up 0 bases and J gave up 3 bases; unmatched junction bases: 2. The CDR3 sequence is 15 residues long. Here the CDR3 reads CASSVGTGLGNTIYF. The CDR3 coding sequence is TGTGCCAGCAGCGTAGGGACAGGGCTTGGAAACACCATATATTTT.

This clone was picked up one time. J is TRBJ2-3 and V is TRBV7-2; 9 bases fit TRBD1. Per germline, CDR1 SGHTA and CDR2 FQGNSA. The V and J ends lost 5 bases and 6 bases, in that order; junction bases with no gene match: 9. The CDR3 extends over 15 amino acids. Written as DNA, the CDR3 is TGTGCCAGCAGCCCCCAGGACAGGGGAAGGGATACGCAGTATTTT. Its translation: CASSPQDRGRDTQYF. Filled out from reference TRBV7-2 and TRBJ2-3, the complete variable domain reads GAGVSQSPSNKVTEKGKDVELRCDPISGHTALYWYRQSLGQGLEFLIYFQGNSAPDKSGLPSDRFSAERTGGSVSTLTIQRTQQEDSAVYLCASSPQDRGRDTQYFGPGTRLTVL.

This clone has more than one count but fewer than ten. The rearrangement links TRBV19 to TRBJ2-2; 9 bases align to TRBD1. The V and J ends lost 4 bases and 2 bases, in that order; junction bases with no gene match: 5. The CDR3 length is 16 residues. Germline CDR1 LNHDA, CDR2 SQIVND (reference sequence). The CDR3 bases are TGTGCCAGTAGTAGATACAGGGGGCAAAACACCGGGGAGCTGTTTTTT. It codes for CASSRYRGQNTGELFF.

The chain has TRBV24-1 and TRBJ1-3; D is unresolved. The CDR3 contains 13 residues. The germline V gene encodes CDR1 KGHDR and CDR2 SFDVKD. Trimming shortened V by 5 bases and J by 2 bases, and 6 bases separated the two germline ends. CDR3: CATSGGTGNTIYF. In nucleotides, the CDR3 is TGTGCCACCAGTGGAGGGACTGGAAACACCATATATTTT.

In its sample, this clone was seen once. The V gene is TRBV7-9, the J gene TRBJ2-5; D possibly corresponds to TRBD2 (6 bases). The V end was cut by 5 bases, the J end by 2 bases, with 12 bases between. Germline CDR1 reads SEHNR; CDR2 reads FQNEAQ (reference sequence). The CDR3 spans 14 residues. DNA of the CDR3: TGTGCCAGCAGCCGATCGGGAGCACAAGAGACCCAGTACTTC. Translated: CASSRSGAQETQYF.

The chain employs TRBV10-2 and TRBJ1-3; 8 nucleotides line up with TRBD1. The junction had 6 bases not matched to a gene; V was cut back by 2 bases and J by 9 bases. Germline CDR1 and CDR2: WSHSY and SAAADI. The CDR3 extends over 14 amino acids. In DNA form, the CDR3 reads TGCGCCAGCAGTGAGCGGGGACAGGCAAGCACCATATATTTT. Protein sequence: CASSERGQASTIYF.